The 6 T cell receptor beta chains listed next were all sequenced from one sample in a study of CD8 T cells in Susac syndrome. cDNA came from about 0.5 to 1 ug RNA primed by random hexamers. TCRdb recomputed calls from the immunoSEQ multiplex PCR reads with MiXCR, one row per CDR3 protein. The table lists fewer than 60,000 distinct CDR3 sequences, approximately 95% of them singletons. The sequenced sample was CD8+ T cells from PBMCs. These receptors were taken from a human donor with Susac syndrome.

The rearrangement joins TRBV30 to TRBJ1-3; D may be TRBD1 (6 bases). The CDR3 is 15 residues long. Germline values: CDR1 GTSNPN, CDR2 SVGIG (reference sequence). The V end lost 2 bases, the J end lost 3 bases, and 14 bases lay between the germline ends. The CDR3 DNA is TGTGCCTGGAGTCAACAGGGTTTGAATGGAAACACCATATATTTT. Translated, it gives CAWSQQGLNGNTIYF.

DNA for the CDR3: TGTGCCAGCAGCCCAGGGACCAACAATGAGCAGTTCTTC. It encodes CASSPGTNNEQFF. The rearrangement joins TRBV7-3 to TRBJ2-1; D possibly matches TRBD1 or TRBD2 (5 bases each). Trimming cost V 5 bases and J 5 bases, with 10 bases left between them. Per the germline V gene, CDR1 is SGHTA and CDR2 is FQGTGA. The CDR3 sequence is 13 residues long.

V gene TRBV3-1 combines with J gene TRBJ1-3, with a possible D match to TRBD1 (6 bases). V lost 5 bases and J 8 bases, leaving 25 bases between the germline ends. CDR3 length: 17 residues. Germline CDR1 reads LGHDT; CDR2 reads YNNKEL (reference sequence). CDR3 loop: CASSSPGGRNPSYTIYF. DNA of the CDR3: TGTGCCAGCAGCTCCCCCGGGGGCAGAAACCCTTCCTACACCATATATTTT.

The chain employs TRBV9 and TRBJ2-5, with D maybe TRBD2 (5 bases). V lost 0 bases and J 3 bases, leaving 12 bases between the germline ends. CDR1 SGDLS and CDR2 YYNGEE come from the germline V gene. The CDR3 is 15 residues long. The CDR3 here is CASSVVGGPKETQYF. The CDR3 DNA reads as TGTGCCAGCAGCGTAGTAGGCGGGCCTAAAGAGACCCAGTACTTC.

About this clonotype: An end of the junction does not agree with germline; a read error may underlie this. V gene TRBV25-1 combines with J gene TRBJ1-6, with D tentatively TRBD1 (6 bases). Germline lookup yields CDR1 MGHDK and CDR2 SYGVNS. The CDR3 length is 11 residues. CDR3 in DNA: TGTGCCAGCAGTTATCGGGACATTGTAACCTTT. Its translation is CASSYRDIVTF.

The chain employs TRBV20-1 and TRBJ2-3; D gene unclear. Germline V gene sequence: CDR1 DFQATT, CDR2 SNEGSKA (reference sequence). Trimming removed 4 bases at V and 2 bases at J, with 10 bases between. This CDR3 contains 13 residues. The CDR3 sequence is CSANAVSTDTQYF. The CDR3 DNA is TGCAGTGCTAACGCGGTGTCCACAGATACGCAGTATTTT.